This is a list of T cell receptor beta chains from one sample in a study of blood T cell repertoires in COVID-19. Some clones are missing from TCRdb's copy, which holds only in-frame ones; the method was immunoSEQ multiplex PCR. This sample yields about 140,000 clones, of which approximately 87% are seen a single time; around 4.5% belongs to the top ten. Material: peripheral blood. The receptors stem from a woman aged 35 to 49 with acute or convalescent COVID-19. CDR3s include the opening cysteine and the closing phenylalanine or tryptophan. D genes are given only for firm matches. Not every row has a clone size; where given, it reads once, few, many or a size class.

CDR3nt	CDR3aa	v_gene	j_gene	d_gene	abundance
TGTGCCAGCAGGTTAACAGGGGTAGGAGAGACCCAGTACTTC	CASRLTGVGETQYF	TRBV2	TRBJ2-5	TRBD1	NA
TGTGCCAGCAGCACTCGGACTAGCGGGAGGAACGGGGAGCTGTTTTTT	CASSTRTSGRNGELFF	TRBV6-2/TRBV6-3	TRBJ2-2	TRBD2	NA
TGTGCCAGCAGCTCCCTTAGACAGGGGAGGAACACTGAAGCTTTCTTT	CASSSLRQGRNTEAFF	TRBV5-6	TRBJ1-1	TRBD1	NA
TGTGCCAGTAGTATGGGGTACAGGCCAAGCTCTGGAAACACCATATATTTT	CASSMGYRPSSGNTIYF	TRBV19	TRBJ1-3	NA	NA
TGCGCCAGCAGCGCGGGGGGTCCGCTCACAGATACGCAGTATTTT	CASSAGGPLTDTQYF	TRBV5-1	TRBJ2-3	TRBD2	NA
TGCAGCGTTACAGGGGGTGAAGCTTTCTTT	CSVTGGEAFF	TRBV29-1	TRBJ1-1	TRBD1	NA
TGTGCCAGCAGTTACCTACAGCTTGGAAACACCATATATTTT	CASSYLQLGNTIYF	TRBV6-5	TRBJ1-3	NA	once
TGTGCCAGCAGCCAAGCGGGGGGGCCTGGAGATGAGCAGTTCTTC	CASSQAGGPGDEQFF	TRBV3-1/TRBV3-2	TRBJ2-1	TRBD2	NA
TGTGCCTGGAGTAATAGCGGGAGGAACGACGAGCAGTACTTC	CAWSNSGRNDEQYF	TRBV30	TRBJ2-7	TRBD2	NA
TGTGCCAGCAGTTTGGAAGGACAGGGGTTTAATTCACCCCTCCACTTT	CASSLEGQGFNSPLHF	TRBV27	TRBJ1-6	TRBD1	few
TGTGCCAGCAGCGCCGCCTCTAGCGGGGGGTACCAAGAGACCCAGTACTTC	CASSAASSGGYQETQYF	TRBV9	TRBJ2-5	TRBD2	NA
TGTGCCAGCAGCTTAGGTAGGGGGACTAACTACGAGCAGTACTTC	CASSLGRGTNYEQYF	TRBV7-9	TRBJ2-7	NA	NA
TGTGCCAGCAGTGATACAGGGGTCGGCTACACCTTC	CASSDTGVGYTF	TRBV25-1	TRBJ1-2	TRBD1	few
TGTGCCTTTACAGGGGGCAAGTACGAGCAGTACTTC	CAFTGGKYEQYF	TRBV30	TRBJ2-7	TRBD1	NA
TGTGCCAGCAGGCTGCTAGCTTTGAACACTGAAGCTTTCTTT	CASRLLALNTEAFF	TRBV6-5	TRBJ1-1	NA	NA
TGTGCCAGCTCACCTTTGGGACAGGGCCTGGCGAACTATGGCTACACCTTC	CASSPLGQGLANYGYTF	TRBV18	TRBJ1-2	TRBD1	NA
TGTGCCAGCGGCCGAGGGGGGGCTTACAATGAGCAGTTCTTC	CASGRGGAYNEQFF	TRBV18	TRBJ2-1	NA	NA
TGTGCCAGCCGGACTAGCGGGTACACCGGGGAGCTGTTTTTT	CASRTSGYTGELFF	TRBV6-6	TRBJ2-2	TRBD2	NA
TGTGCCATCAGTGAAACAGGTCCTAACTATGGCTACACCTTC	CAISETGPNYGYTF	TRBV10-3	TRBJ1-2	NA	NA
TGTGCCGGGCCCGGGGCCCTCCACTTT	CAGPGALHF	TRBV6-4	TRBJ1-6	NA	NA
TGTGCCAGCAGTTGGGGGAGGGGCACGAATGAGCAGTTCTTC	CASSWGRGTNEQFF	TRBV27	TRBJ2-1	TRBD2	NA
TGTGCCAGCAGCCTCTCACCGGACGCGGGAGGGCCGTTCTTC	CASSLSPDAGGPFF	TRBV9	TRBJ2-7	TRBD2	NA
TGTGCCAGCAGCAAACTAGCGGGGGGCTCATTCGGCGGGGAGCTGTTTTTT	CASSKLAGGSFGGELFF	TRBV3-1/TRBV3-2	TRBJ2-2	TRBD2	NA
TGTGCCAGCAGTTTTCAGGGGGCGAGAGCGGCGGAAGCTTTCTTT	CASSFQGARAAEAFF	TRBV28	TRBJ1-1	TRBD1	NA
TGCGCCAGCAGCCAACCCCCGGGACAGGGTGTCACCGGGGAGCTGTTTTTT	CASSQPPGQGVTGELFF	TRBV4-1	TRBJ2-2	TRBD1	NA
TGTGCCAGCAGTTCACAGCCGAGCTCCTACAATGAGCAGTTCTTC	CASSSQPSSYNEQFF	TRBV6-2/TRBV6-3	TRBJ2-1	NA	NA
TGTGCCAGCAGCTTCGGTGGACAGGGAAGGTATGGCTACACCTTC	CASSFGGQGRYGYTF	TRBV7-9	TRBJ1-2	TRBD1	NA
TGTGCCAGTAGGGACCAGGGAGGGATAAATCAGCCCCAGCATTTT	CASRDQGGINQPQHF	TRBV19	TRBJ1-5	NA	NA
TGTGCCAGCAGCTACCGACTAGGGCAAGGCGAGACCCAGTACTTC	CASSYRLGQGETQYF	TRBV7-9	TRBJ2-5	NA	NA
TGTGCCAGCAAGGAACAGCTAGCCAAAAACATTCAGTACTTC	CASKEQLAKNIQYF	TRBV6-5	TRBJ2-4	NA	NA
TGTGCCATCATCCCGCGGGGTGAGCCTCCGAGCTCCTATAATTCACCCCTCCACTTT	CAIIPRGEPPSSYNSPLHF	TRBV10-3	TRBJ1-6	NA	NA
TGTGCCAGCAGTTTTGGGACAGTTAACTACGAGCAGTACTTC	CASSFGTVNYEQYF	TRBV27	TRBJ2-7	TRBD1	NA
TGTGCCAGCAGCCCCACCGGGACTAGCGATGAAAAACTGTTTTTT	CASSPTGTSDEKLFF	TRBV7-9	TRBJ1-4	NA	NA
TGTGCCAGCAGCGTTCTACAGGGAACTAATGAAAAACTGTTTTTT	CASSVLQGTNEKLFF	TRBV9	TRBJ1-4	NA	NA
TGCGCCAGCAGCCAAGAAGTCCTAGCGGGAGCAGCAGATACGCAGTATTTT	CASSQEVLAGAADTQYF	TRBV4-3	TRBJ2-3	TRBD2	NA
TGCGCCAGCAGCGCTCGGGGAGGGGACGGCAACTACAATGAGCAGTTCTTC	CASSARGGDGNYNEQFF	TRBV5-1	TRBJ2-1	TRBD2	NA
TGTGCCAGCAGCCGCACGGGACAGCCGTCCGCCTTCTATGGCTACACCTTC	CASSRTGQPSAFYGYTF	TRBV11-2	TRBJ1-2	TRBD1	once
TGTGCCAGCAGTTTTACAGGACAGCCCCAGCATTTT	CASSFTGQPQHF	TRBV12-3/TRBV12-4	TRBJ1-5	NA	NA
TGTGCCAGCAGTTACGAGGAGGGGAACAATGAGCAGTTCTTC	CASSYEEGNNEQFF	TRBV6-6	TRBJ2-1	NA	NA
TGTGCCACCAGCACCCGGACAGGGGAGGGGACCCAGTACTTC	CATSTRTGEGTQYF	TRBV15	TRBJ2-5	TRBD1	NA
TGTGCCAGCAGCGTATCGGGACTAGCGGGAGAATGGAGCACAGATACGCAGTATTTT	CASSVSGLAGEWSTDTQYF	TRBV9	TRBJ2-3	TRBD2	NA
TGCGCCAGCAGCCGAGTTGGACAGGGGAATGAAAAACTGTTTTTT	CASSRVGQGNEKLFF	TRBV4-3	TRBJ1-4	TRBD1	once
TGTGCCAGCAGCGAGACTAGCGGGAGGGCGGATGAGCAGTTCTTC	CASSETSGRADEQFF	TRBV13	TRBJ2-1	TRBD2	NA
TGTGCCATCAGTGAGACTACTCTGTGGGAGCAGTACTTC	CAISETTLWEQYF	TRBV10-3	TRBJ2-7	NA	NA
TGTGCCAGCAGCTTGGAACTAGCGGGAGTCTATGAGCAGTTCTTC	CASSLELAGVYEQFF	TRBV5-4	TRBJ2-1	TRBD2	NA
TGTGCCAGCAGCTTGGCCCTGTACAATGAGCAGTTCTTC	CASSLALYNEQFF	TRBV5-4	TRBJ2-1	NA	NA
TGTGCCAGCAGCTCCCGCGAACAGGGCCAAGAGACCCAGTACTTC	CASSSREQGQETQYF	TRBV7-3	TRBJ2-5	NA	NA
TGCGCCACCATGCGGGACTCTACTACCGGGGAGCTGTTTTTT	CATMRDSTTGELFF	TRBV10-2	TRBJ2-2	NA	NA
TGTGCCAGCAGCTTACGACAGGGACATGGCTACACCTTC	CASSLRQGHGYTF	TRBV7-3	TRBJ1-2	TRBD1	NA
TGTGCCAGCAGCCAGGGACTAGCGCTATACAATGAGCAGTTCTTC	CASSQGLALYNEQFF	TRBV5-4	TRBJ2-1	TRBD2	NA
TGTGCCTGGAGCCCCCCAGGACACAAGAGCTCTGGAAACACCATATATTTT	CAWSPPGHKSSGNTIYF	TRBV30	TRBJ1-3	NA	NA
TGTGCCAGCAGCTCTTGGGGCACCGGACCCGAGCAGTACTTC	CASSSWGTGPEQYF	TRBV5-4	TRBJ2-7	NA	NA